The T cell receptor beta chain under discussion was sequenced for a study of blood T cells in healthy people across ages. Whole-study findings and limits: Unsorted PBMC input precluded a conclusive naive versus antigen-experienced comparison.

Using a J-beta primer mix together with a sample-barcoded 5' primer, a second PCR was run for about 6 to 11 cycles. TCRdb reprocessed the 5' RACE reads via MiXCR and lists one record per CDR3 protein. The table records 1.5 million to 2 million distinct CDR3 sequences, 40% to 55% of them present only once. A few counts support this clonotype. No antigen is known for it. The CDR3 is 15 residues long. The V and J ends lost 3 bases and 4 bases respectively, with 10 bases between them. Germline CDR1 and CDR2: SGHTA and FQGTGA. The sequencing sample was made of blood. The sequence derives from a woman aged 40 to 49 in good health. J is TRBJ2-6 and V is TRBV7-3; D might be TRBD2 (6 bases). This CDR3 is CASSFGGFGANVLTF. For the CDR3, the DNA is TGTGCCAGCAGCTTTGGAGGGTTCGGGGCCAACGTCCTGACTTTC.